A selection of T cell receptor beta chains follows, all from one sample in a study of T cells in localized non-small cell lung cancer. The data were produced by immunoSEQ multiplex PCR, yet TCRdb's version contains in-frame clones alone and is incomplete. The table shows approximately 1,500 clones, with roughly 25% occurring only once. Sequences were derived from lung tumor tissue, sampled before any cancer treatment. These receptors originate from a male donor at least 60 years old with stage I squamous cell lung carcinoma. The CDR3 runs from the conserved cysteine through the conserved F or W. A D gene is named only where the DNA matches it firmly. Size is stated for part of the rows, as once, few or many counts, or as a class when the clone is expanded.

J gene,CDR3 length,D gene,clone size,V gene,CDR3 DNA,CDR3 protein
TRBJ1-5,14,-,few,TRBV19,TGTGCCAGTAGTATCCGAGGGGCTGATCAGCCCCAGCATTTT,CASSIRGADQPQHF
TRBJ1-3,12,-,-,TRBV30,TGTGCCTGGAAAAAGTCTGGAAACACCATATATTTT,CAWKKSGNTIYF
TRBJ2-1,16,TRBD2,few,TRBV11-3,TGTGCCAGCAGCTCCTCCGGGACTAGTGCCTACAATGAGCAGTTCTTC,CASSSSGTSAYNEQFF
TRBJ1-3,16,TRBD1,few,TRBV18,TGTGCCAGCTCACCACCGACAGGGGCAACTGGAAACACCATATATTTT,CASSPPTGATGNTIYF
TRBJ2-6,17,-,-,TRBV15,TGTGCCACCAGCAGAGACCTAGCCGAGGGTGGGGCCAACGTCCTGACTTTC,CATSRDLAEGGANVLTF
TRBJ1-2,17,-,few,TRBV9,TGTGCCAGCAGTGACGGAGCAGCGCCTGATCCTAACTATGGCTACACCTTC,CASSDGAAPDPNYGYTF
TRBJ2-7,15,TRBD1,-,TRBV5-1,TGCGCCAGCAGCTCCGGGACAGGGTATAACTACGAGCAGTACTTC,CASSSGTGYNYEQYF
TRBJ1-1,14,-,large,TRBV11-3,TGTGCCAGCACCTTGGAGAGGGGGAACACTGAAGCTTTCTTT,CASTLERGNTEAFF
TRBJ2-3,16,TRBD2,few,TRBV9,TGTGCCAGCACTCTCCTAGCGGGAGTCAACTCAGATACGCAGTATTTT,CASTLLAGVNSDTQYF
TRBJ2-1,14,TRBD2,-,TRBV6-8,TGTGCCAGCAGTCGGGGACTAGCCTACAATGAGCAGTTCTTC,CASSRGLAYNEQFF
TRBJ1-1,13,-,few,TRBV6-1,TGTGCCAGCAGTGAAGTTGGAGACACTGAAGCTTTCTTT,CASSEVGDTEAFF
TRBJ1-2,16,-,-,TRBV11-3,TGTGCCAGCAGCGATACCCTTGTGGAGGCGAACTATGGCTACACCTTC,CASSDTLVEANYGYTF
TRBJ2-2,15,-,-,TRBV9,TGTGCCAGCAGTGAAGGCGGGGTATACACCGGGGAGCTGTTTTTT,CASSEGGVYTGELFF
TRBJ1-5,14,-,-,TRBV30,TGTGCCTGGAAAGGGGACGGGACAAGTCAGCCCCAGCATTTT,CAWKGDGTSQPQHF
TRBJ2-6,16,-,few,TRBV11-3,TGTGCCAGCAGCTTAAGAGGAGGGCCAGGGGCCAACGTCCTGACTTTC,CASSLRGGPGANVLTF
TRBJ1-1,15,-,medium-sized,TRBV6-8,TGTGCCAGCAGTTATTTGTCGGGTCGGGGGACTGAAGCTTTCTTT,CASSYLSGRGTEAFF
TRBJ1-5,13,TRBD1,-,TRBV29-1,TGCAGCGTAGCCCCAGGGGGTGATCAGCCCCAGCATTTT,CSVAPGGDQPQHF
TRBJ1-2,14,-,-,TRBV14,TGTGCCAGCAGCCCAAGCCTTGGGGTCTATGGCTACACCTTC,CASSPSLGVYGYTF
TRBJ1-4,15,-,once,TRBV18,TGTGCCAGCTCACCAGCGACAGCGGATAATGAAAAACTGTTTTTT,CASSPATADNEKLFF
TRBJ2-2,17,TRBD2,-,TRBV18,TGTGCCAGCTCACCACTTGCGACTAGCGGTGCCACCGGGGAGCTGTTTTTT,CASSPLATSGATGELFF
TRBJ1-2,17,-,few,TRBV19,TGTGCCAGTAGTATTGTGGGTCTGGGGAACAGAGGTGTTGGCTACACCTTC,CASSIVGLGNRGVGYTF
TRBJ1-2,17,TRBD1,few,TRBV11-3,TGTGCCAGCAGCTTACTGGGACAGGGAATTTCTAACTATGGCTACACCTTC,CASSLLGQGISNYGYTF
TRBJ2-1,17,TRBD2,-,TRBV19,TGTGCCAGTACCCCCACCACACTAGCGGGACGCTACAATGAGCAGTTCTTC,CASTPTTLAGRYNEQFF
TRBJ2-7,16,-,-,TRBV4-1,TGCGCCAGCAGCCAAGACGGGACAATCACCTCCTACGAGCAGTACTTC,CASSQDGTITSYEQYF
TRBJ2-5,15,TRBD1,few,TRBV6-8,TGTGCCAGCAGTGACCGGACAGGGGGTGTAGAGACCCAGTACTTC,CASSDRTGGVETQYF
TRBJ2-2,16,TRBD1,-,TRBV10-3,TGTGCCATCAGTGAGTCGAGGATCACAGGGGCCGGGGAGCTGTTTTTT,CAISESRITGAGELFF
TRBJ2-1,14,-,hyperexpanded,TRBV6-8,TGTGCCATCAGAACTGAATTCCGGAACAATGAGCAGTTCTTC,CAIRTEFRNNEQFF
TRBJ1-1,15,TRBD1,few,TRBV11-3,TGTGCCAGCAGCTTGCCAGGGGGGACCTTCACTGAAGCTTTCTTT,CASSLPGGTFTEAFF
TRBJ2-1,14,-,few,TRBV11-3,TGTGCCAGCAGCTTAGAGCCCCGGTACAATGAGCAGTTCTTC,CASSLEPRYNEQFF
TRBJ1-5,15,TRBD1,-,TRBV19,TGTGCCAGTAATCGTCCCGGGACAGGGAATCAGCCCCAGCATTTT,CASNRPGTGNQPQHF
TRBJ2-1,16,-,few,TRBV11-3,TGTGCCAGCAGCTTATTTAGCCTAAGCTCCTACAATGAGCAGTTCTTC,CASSLFSLSSYNEQFF
TRBJ1-1,15,TRBD1,-,TRBV18,TGTGCCAGCTCAGCCTCCGGGACGCAGGGACAGGGTGCTTTCTTT,CASSASGTQGQGAFF
TRBJ1-1,14,TRBD1,few,TRBV19,TGTGCCAGTACACCAGGGGGCGGAAACACTGAAGCTTTCTTT,CASTPGGGNTEAFF
TRBJ1-1,14,-,few,TRBV19,TGTGCCAGTAAAGAGGGACAAATGAACACTGAAGCTTTCTTT,CASKEGQMNTEAFF
TRBJ1-2,14,-,-,TRBV11-3,TGTGCCAGCAGCAAAGACCGGGCTAACTATGGCTACACCTTC,CASSKDRANYGYTF
TRBJ1-4,16,-,-,TRBV5-1,TGCGCCAGCAGCTTACCGACGGGAGGGACTAATGAAAAACTGTTTTTT,CASSLPTGGTNEKLFF
TRBJ2-3,15,-,-,TRBV15,TGTGCCACCAGCAGGTCGAGCGGGCCTGGAGATACGCAGTATTTT,CATSRSSGPGDTQYF
TRBJ1-5,18,-,-,TRBV12-5,TGTGCTAGTGGTTTGGAAAGGGGGGGGACCGGTCCTCATCAGCCCCAGCATTTT,CASGLERGGTGPHQPQHF
TRBJ1-2,14,-,-,TRBV11-3,TGTGCCAGCAGCCGCTTAGACTCCCGGGATGGCTACACCTTC,CASSRLDSRDGYTF
TRBJ2-6,16,-,-,TRBV19,TGTGCCAGTAGTATAAGTGGTTCCTCTGGGGCCAACGTCCTGACTTTC,CASSISGSSGANVLTF
TRBJ1-2,14,-,few,TRBV6-8,TGTGCCATCAGCGAGATAGGGCCCGCCTATGGCTACACCTTC,CAISEIGPAYGYTF
TRBJ2-6,17,TRBD1,-,TRBV7-7,TGTGCCAGCAGCTCCCAGACAGGGAAATATGGGGCCAACGTCCTGACTTTC,CASSSQTGKYGANVLTF
TRBJ2-2,17,TRBD1,few,TRBV4-1,TGCGCCAGCAGCCAAGACCTGGGGACAGGGGTGTCCGGGGAGCTGTTTTTT,CASSQDLGTGVSGELFF
TRBJ1-2,15,TRBD1,few,TRBV6-8,TGTGCCAGCAGCCTCGAACCACAGGGGCCGTATGGCTACACCTTC,CASSLEPQGPYGYTF
TRBJ2-2,14,-,large,TRBV19,TGTGCCAGTAGATCTACATCAGGGACCGGGGAGCTGTTTTTT,CASRSTSGTGELFF